These 17 T cell receptor beta chains were all obtained from the same sample, sequenced in a study of T cell repertoires in cytomegalovirus infection (dated by TCRdb to the late 2010s). These receptors are not linked to any known antigen. TCRdb records Illumina HiSeq 1500 as the sequencer. TCRdb passed the public sequencing reads through fastp at Q25 and MiXCR, retaining productive beta sequences. Rows with a matching CDR3 protein are joined into one entry that keeps the most common DNA and genes. A total of around 900,000 distinct CDR3 sequences appear in this sample, about 33% of them only once. The top ten clonotypes cover 13% of the sample. In light of the paper, this sample's treatment or condition label describes: in vitro stimulation with specific CMV peptide epitopes to enrich CMV-specific T cells. This material consisted of cultured CD8+ T cells from PBMCs, taken from culture after CMV antigen stimulation. The receptor set was obtained from a human donor in good health (CMV status not recorded). Some clones in this sample may be carry-over from other donors' samples.

V gene TRBV19 combines with J gene TRBJ2-3, with 10 bases aligning to TRBD2. Germline V lookup: CDR1 LNHDA, CDR2 SQIVND (reference sequence). Trimming removed 1 base from V and 2 bases from J; junction bases left unmatched: 3. This CDR3 has 16 residues. In DNA, the CDR3 is TGTGCCAGTAGTATAGGTAGCGGGGGGATCACAGATACGCAGTATTTT. Translating gives CASSIGSGGITDTQYF.

This sequence joins TRBV10-3 and TRBJ1-2; D possibly corresponds to TRBD1 (5 bases). V was cut by 3 bases and J by 7 bases, with 9 bases left in between. This CDR3 spans 12 amino acids. In germline, CDR1 is ENHRY, CDR2 SYGVKD. CDR3 nucleotides: TGTGCCATCAGTGAAGGGGCGCTTGGCTACACCTTC. Amino acid sequence: CAISEGALGYTF.

This rearrangement joins TRBV9 to TRBJ1-2, with 8 nucleotides matching TRBD1. With 3 bases clipped from V and 7 bases from J, the junction kept 8 bases outside the gene matches. The CDR3 has 14 amino acids. Germline loops: CDR1 SGDLS, CDR2 YYNGEE. CDR3 sequence: CASSEWDRSGGYTF. CDR3 sequence (DNA): TGTGCCAGCAGCGAGTGGGACAGGTCCGGTGGCTACACCTTC. Variable domain in full (rest from reference TRBV9 and TRBJ1-2): DSGVTQTPKHLITATGQRVTLRCSPRSGDLSVYWYQQSLDQGLQFLIQYYNGEERAKGNILERFSAQQFPDLHSELNLSSLELGDSALYFCASSEWDRSGGYTFGSGTRLTVV.

V gene TRBV19 combines with J gene TRBJ1-1; 7 bases align to TRBD1. CDR1 and CDR2 (germline): LNHDA, SQIVND (reference sequence). The V gene end was trimmed by 5 bases and the J gene end by 11 bases; junction bases not matched to a gene: 11. CDR3 length: 13 residues. CDR3 DNA sequence: TGTGCCAGTAGTTCCAACAGGGGACCGAAGGCTTTCTTT. This codes for CASSSNRGPKAFF.

The sample holds a few counts of this clonotype. V and J are TRBV7-9 and TRBJ1-2; D not certain. The V end was cut by 4 bases, the J end by 4 bases, with 19 bases between. Germline CDR1 is SEHNR and CDR2 is FQNEAQ (reference sequence). The CDR3 is 16 amino acids. CDR3 residues: CASSSVSRQDGYGYTF. As DNA, the CDR3 is TGTGCCAGCAGCTCCGTCAGTCGCCAGGATGGCTATGGCTACACCTTC.

Ten or more counts support this clonotype. This rearrangement joins TRBV7-8 to TRBJ1-5; D is unclear. The CDR3 covers 16 residues. Germline V gene sequence: CDR1 SGHVS, CDR2 FQNEAQ. The V end lost 0 bases, the J end lost 0 bases, and 9 bases lay between the germline ends. CDR3: CASSLAPTYSNQPQHF. The DNA for the CDR3 is TGTGCCAGCAGCTTAGCCCCCACATATAGCAATCAGCCCCAGCATTTT.

This clonotype was counted between two and nine times. DNA of the CDR3: TGTGCCAGCAGTGAACCCCCGGCTCTTGAAGTGGGCACTGAAGCTTTCTTT. This codes for CASSEPPALEVGTEAFF. J is TRBJ1-1 and V is TRBV6-1, with D uncertain. This CDR3 has 17 residues. Germline V CDR1 and CDR2: MNHNS, SASEGT. The V gene lost 2 bases and the J gene lost 4 bases, with 20 bases spanning the gap.

This CDR3 reads CASSYDWQETQYF. The CDR3 nucleotides are TGTGCCAGCAGTTACGATTGGCAAGAGACCCAGTACTTC. The chain recombines TRBV6-5 with TRBJ2-5, with D unclear. CDR1 is MNHEY and CDR2 is SVGAGI in the germline V gene. V was pared by 2 bases and J by 2 bases, with 6 bases between. The CDR3 covers 13 residues.

This clonotype was counted between two and nine times. This rearrangement joins TRBV20-1 to TRBJ1-3; D uncertain. Germline V gene data show CDR1 as DFQATT and CDR2 as SNEGSKA (reference sequence). V lost 6 bases to trimming and J lost 4 bases, with 16 bases between them. The CDR3 has 14 amino acids. CDR3 sequence: CSATPAPGGNTIYF. CDR3 nucleotide sequence: TGCAGTGCCACACCGGCCCCCGGAGGAAACACCATATATTTT.

This CDR3 is CSALRGVTSTDTQYF. The CDR3 region has the DNA TGCAGTGCCCTGAGGGGGGTAACTAGCACAGATACGCAGTATTTT. This sequence joins TRBV20-1 and TRBJ2-3; the D call may be TRBD1 or TRBD2 (6 bases each). The CDR3 length is 15 residues. Germline CDR1 DFQATT, CDR2 SNEGSKA (reference sequence). The ends were cut back, 6 bases at V and 0 bases at J, with 16 bases in the middle.

This clonotype has only a few counts. The V and J genes are TRBV10-3 and TRBJ1-5; 8 bases map to TRBD1. This CDR3 is 17 amino acids long. V lost 3 bases, J lost 7 bases, and 14 bases stayed unmatched. CDR1 and CDR2 from the germline V gene are ENHRY and SYGVKD. The CDR3 DNA sequence: TGTGCCATCAGTGACGGCCCCGGACAGGGTCTACGACAGCCCCAGCATTTT. Translating it yields CAISDGPGQGLRQPQHF.

The chain couples TRBV7-9 to TRBJ1-2, with TRBD1 matching 9 bases. CDR3 length equals 14 residues. Germline CDR1 SEHNR, CDR2 FQNEAQ (reference sequence). V was clipped by 7 bases and J by 3 bases; unmatched bases: 6. The CDR3 loop is CASTGTGPDYGYTF. The DNA of the CDR3 is TGTGCCAGCACCGGGACAGGGCCCGACTATGGCTACACCTTC.

The chain has TRBV27 and TRBJ2-7; perhaps TRBD2 as D (5 bases). The V gene lost 5 bases and the J gene lost 3 bases, with 20 bases spanning the gap. Looked up from germline, CDR1 is MNHEY and CDR2 is SMNVEV (reference sequence). The CDR3 is 16 residues long. This CDR3 is CASSHLTEVGIYEQYF. The CDR3 nucleotides read TGTGCCAGCAGTCACCTGACGGAGGTGGGTATCTACGAGCAGTACTTC.

V and J are TRBV7-9 and TRBJ2-4; 13 nucleotides agree with TRBD2. V trimming: 5 bases; J trimming: 5 bases; junction bases outside the gene matches: 6. The CDR3 sequence is 16 residues long. Germline CDR1 is SEHNR and CDR2 is FQNEAQ (reference sequence). CDR3 nucleotide sequence: TGTGCCAGCAGCCCCCGACTAGCGGGGGGACAAAACATTCAGTACTTC. Protein sequence: CASSPRLAGGQNIQYF.

The rearrangement joins TRBV12-3 or TRBV12-4 to TRBJ1-4; D gene unclear. Trimming took 6 bases from V and 6 from J, leaving 20 bases between them. The CDR3 consists of 16 residues. The CDR3 DNA follows: TGTGCCAGCAGCTCCATCACGAGGGCGGGCGATGAAAAACTGTTTTTT. This codes for CASSSITRAGDEKLFF.

The chain combines TRBV19 with TRBJ2-3, with TRBD1 as a possible D gene (6 bases). CDR3 length: 13 amino acids. V was pared by 8 bases and J by 4 bases, with 13 bases between. Germline CDR1 LNHDA, CDR2 SQIVND (reference sequence). The CDR3 reads CASGPGVADTQYF. The DNA for the CDR3 is TGTGCCAGTGGTCCAGGGGTGGCAGATACGCAGTATTTT.

J is TRBJ2-1 and V is TRBV7-9, with 8 bases lining up with TRBD2. With 5 bases clipped from V and 8 bases from J, the junction kept 14 bases outside the gene matches. CDR3 length: 16 amino acids. CDR1 and CDR2 (germline): SEHNR, FQNEAQ (reference sequence). The CDR3 nucleotides are TGTGCCAGCAGCGGGAGGCGGGGGGAGTACGGGGATGAGCAGTTCTTC. This encodes CASSGRRGEYGDEQFF.